The T cell receptor beta chain described here comes from a study of radiotherapy plus CTLA-4 blockade in lung cancer. Study as a whole: Of all patients, around 20% responded objectively and approximately 30% showed disease control.

Participants had chemo-refractory metastatic non-small-cell lung cancer and were treated with focal radiation plus ipilimumab CTLA-4 blockade. CDR1 and CDR2 (germline): MNHEY, SVGAGI. V was clipped by 6 bases and J by 2 bases, with 11 bases between them. The CDR3 sequence is 13 residues long. The method was immunoSEQ multiplex PCR; TCRdb's version includes in-frame clones alone and lacks a portion of them. The profile shows approximately 78,000 clones, around four fifths of them singletons. The TCR comes from a human donor with non-small cell lung cancer who had a complete response to radiotherapy plus ipilimumab. The chain carries TRBV6-5 and TRBJ2-7; the D call may be TRBD1 or TRBD2 (5 bases each). The sequences come from peripheral blood, collected from a patient treated with radiotherapy plus ipilimumab. CDR3 residues: CASSPGRTYEQYV. Here the CDR3 DNA reads TGTGCCAGCAGCCCGGGACGAACCTACGAGCAGTACGTC.